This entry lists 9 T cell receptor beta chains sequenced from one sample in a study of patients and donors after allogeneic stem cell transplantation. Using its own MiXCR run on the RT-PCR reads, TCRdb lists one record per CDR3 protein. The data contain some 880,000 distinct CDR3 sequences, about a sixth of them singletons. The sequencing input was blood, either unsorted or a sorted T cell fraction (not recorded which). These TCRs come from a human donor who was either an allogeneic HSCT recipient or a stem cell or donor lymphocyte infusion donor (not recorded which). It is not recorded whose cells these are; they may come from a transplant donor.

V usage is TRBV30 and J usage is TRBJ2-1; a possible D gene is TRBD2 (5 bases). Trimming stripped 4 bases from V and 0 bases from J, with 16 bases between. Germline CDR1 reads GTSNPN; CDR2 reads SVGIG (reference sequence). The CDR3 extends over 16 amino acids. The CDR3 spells CAWNSPTKSSYNEQFF. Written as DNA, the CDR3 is TGTGCCTGGAATTCCCCGACTAAGAGCTCCTACAATGAGCAGTTCTTC.

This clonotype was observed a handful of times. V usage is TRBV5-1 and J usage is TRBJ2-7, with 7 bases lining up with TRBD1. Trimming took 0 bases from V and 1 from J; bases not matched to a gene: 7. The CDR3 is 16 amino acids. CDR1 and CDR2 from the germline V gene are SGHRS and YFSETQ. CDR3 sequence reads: CASSLGGQMGSYEQYF. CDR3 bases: TGCGCCAGCAGCTTGGGGGGACAGATGGGGTCCTACGAGCAGTACTTC.

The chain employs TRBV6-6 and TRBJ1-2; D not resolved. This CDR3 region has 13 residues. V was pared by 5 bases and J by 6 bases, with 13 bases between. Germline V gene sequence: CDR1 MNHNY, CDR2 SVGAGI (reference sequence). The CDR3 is CASSHEDRHGYTF. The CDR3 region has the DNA TGTGCCAGCAGTCACGAGGACCGGCATGGCTACACCTTC.

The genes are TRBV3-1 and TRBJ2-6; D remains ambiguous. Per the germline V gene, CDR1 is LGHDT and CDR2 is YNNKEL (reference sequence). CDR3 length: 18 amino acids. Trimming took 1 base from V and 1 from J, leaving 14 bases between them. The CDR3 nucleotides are TGTGCCAGCAGCCAAGTCGCAGTAAGGATGTCTGGGGCCAACGTCCTGACTTTC. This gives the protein CASSQVAVRMSGANVLTF.

CDR3 bases: TGCGCCACCTGCCTAGCGGGGGGTAACACAGATACGCAGTATTTT. Protein sequence: CATCLAGGNTDTQYF. The V call is TRBV5-1, the J call TRBJ2-3, with TRBD2 matching over 11 bases. The CDR3 sequence is 15 residues long. Germline V lookup: CDR1 SGHRS, CDR2 YFSETQ. Unmatched junction bases numbered 8, after V lost 9 bases and J lost 2 bases.

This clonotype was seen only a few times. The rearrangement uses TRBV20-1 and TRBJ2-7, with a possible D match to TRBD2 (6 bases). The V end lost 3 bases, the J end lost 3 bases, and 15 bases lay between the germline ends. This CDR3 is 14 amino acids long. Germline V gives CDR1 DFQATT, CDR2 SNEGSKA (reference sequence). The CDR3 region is CSARGGRDHYEQYF. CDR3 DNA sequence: TGCAGTGCTAGGGGAGGCAGGGACCACTACGAGCAGTACTTC.

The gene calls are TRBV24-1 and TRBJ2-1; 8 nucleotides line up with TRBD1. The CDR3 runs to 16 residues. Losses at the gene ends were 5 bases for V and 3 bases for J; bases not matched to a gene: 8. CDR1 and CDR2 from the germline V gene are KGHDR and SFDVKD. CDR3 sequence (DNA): TGTGCCACCAGTGGGATTACAGGGGGACGCTACAATGAGCAGTTCTTC. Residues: CATSGITGGRYNEQFF.

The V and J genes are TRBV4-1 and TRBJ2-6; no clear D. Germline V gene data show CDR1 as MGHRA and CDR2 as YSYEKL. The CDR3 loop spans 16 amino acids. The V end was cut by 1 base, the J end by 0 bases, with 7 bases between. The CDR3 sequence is CASSQVRSSGANVLTF. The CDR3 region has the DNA TGCGCCAGCAGCCAAGTTAGGAGCTCTGGGGCCAACGTCCTGACTTTC.

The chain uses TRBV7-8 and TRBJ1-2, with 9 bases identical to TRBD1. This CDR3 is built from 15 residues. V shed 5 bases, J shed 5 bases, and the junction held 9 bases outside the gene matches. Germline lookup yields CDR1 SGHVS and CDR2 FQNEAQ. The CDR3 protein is CASSTSQGAEYGYTF. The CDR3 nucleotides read TGTGCCAGCAGCACCTCACAGGGGGCAGAGTATGGCTACACCTTC.